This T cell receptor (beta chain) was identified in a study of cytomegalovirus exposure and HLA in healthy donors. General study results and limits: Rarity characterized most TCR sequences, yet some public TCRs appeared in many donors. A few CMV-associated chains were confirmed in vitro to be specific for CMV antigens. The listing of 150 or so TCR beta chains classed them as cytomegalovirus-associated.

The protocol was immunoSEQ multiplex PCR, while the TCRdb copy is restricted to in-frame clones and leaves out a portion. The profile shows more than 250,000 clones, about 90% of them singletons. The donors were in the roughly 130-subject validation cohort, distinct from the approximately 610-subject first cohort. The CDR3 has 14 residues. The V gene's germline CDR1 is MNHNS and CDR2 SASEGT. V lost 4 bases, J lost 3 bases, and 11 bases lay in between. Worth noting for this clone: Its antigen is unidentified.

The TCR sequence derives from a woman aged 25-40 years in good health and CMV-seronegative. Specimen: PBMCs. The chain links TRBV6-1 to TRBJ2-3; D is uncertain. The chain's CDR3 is CASSVVVGTDTQYF. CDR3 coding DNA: TGTGCCAGCAGTGTAGTTGTAGGAACAGATACGCAGTATTTT.